The following is a T cell receptor beta chain sequence with its context. Its antigen is currently not known. To prepare the library, 5' RACE was applied. The input for every TCR library was roughly 3,200 ng of total RNA. For each sample, cDNA synthesis was carried out in eight separate reactions using SMARTScribe reverse transcriptase. During cDNA synthesis, template switching was used to introduce unique molecular identifiers that contained a 6-nucleotide sample barcode. TCRalpha and TCRbeta cDNA was amplified in two nested PCRs of approximately 17 and 9 cycles, and bead purification was carried out after each PCR. Before amplification, the cDNA was treated with uracil DNA-glycosylase and purified using the QIAquick PCR purification kit. In the second PCR, Illumina TruSeq-compatible adapters and sample-specific barcodes were added. Library quality and concentration were assessed using TapeStation and Qubit, and 5 to 6 ng of each library was pooled. Sequencing of the pooled libraries was done on an Illumina HiSeq2500 single-index Rapid Run using custom sequencing primers and 2 x 100 bp reads. Under the source paper's analysis protocol: UMI-based consensus assembly with MiGEC version 1.2.6 was used to correct PCR and sequencing errors. MiXCR version 2.1.1 was used to carry out V(D)J alignment, clonotype assembly and CDR3 extraction. Gene usage, clonotype sharing and MAIT/NKT TCR abundance were normalised by analysing the top 1000, 10 000 and 20 000 clonotypes per sample. Diversity was computed as the inverse Simpson index with the vegan R package after downsampling to 27 000 UMIs. Paired Mann-Whitney U tests on discordant twin pairs were used, with Benjamini-Hochberg multiple-testing correction. With the reads reprocessed by TCRdb, a single entry stands for each CDR3 protein sequence and no DNA is reported. TCRdb, not the authors, supplied the V and J calls. This sample's table contains about 160,000 distinct CDR3 sequences. The leading ten clones occupy 2.4% of the sample.

The CDR3, cysteine through phenylalanine, is 15 amino acids long. Only the protein sequence is given. CDR1 SGHVS and CDR2 FNYEAQ are derived from the germline V gene. From each donor, an approximately 2.5 ml peripheral blood sample was collected into PAXgene tubes and stored at -80 degrees C. Without any T cell sorting, total RNA was extracted from whole blood using the PAXgene blood miRNA kit on an automated QIAcube. Peripheral blood from monozygotic twin pairs, either concordant or discordant for inflammatory bowel disease, underwent deep TCRalpha and TCRbeta repertoire profiling that used unique molecular barcoding. Smoking habits were recorded for all twin pairs, and individuals were classified as current, former or never smokers. The record originates from a study of monozygotic twins with inflammatory bowel disease (dated by TCRdb to between 2018 and 2020). For the wider study: A total of approximately 28 monozygotic twin pairs were included in the full study, comprising nine German pairs (four IBD-concordant, five IBD-discordant) and 19 IBD-discordant Danish pairs. Each individual had, on average, about 151 000 unique TCRalpha sequences and 181 000 unique TCRbeta sequences available for analysis. Disease-associated traits were sought mainly through comparisons between IBD patients and their genetically identical healthy co-twins within discordant pairs. Here is what the overall study found, with its caveats: Differing immunosuppressive treatments among patients may have added background noise and inter-individual variability to the repertoires. Concordant and discordant twins showed no difference in repertoire similarity, possibly because of limited statistical power. Compared with healthy twins, IBD patients had fewer clonotypes in common with other individuals, a difference most pronounced in patients showing signs of disease activity. IBD patients had lower TCRbeta repertoire diversity, measured by the inverse Simpson index, than their healthy co-twins. The analysis was unable to tell different T cell subtypes apart. No single strong signal or clonotype linked to IBD turned up in the results, so the idea that one exists was not supported.

The receptor's source is a human donor with ulcerative colitis or Crohn's disease, or a healthy co-twin of an affected twin (not recorded which). Source material: blood. The chain links TRBV7-6 with TRBJ1-2; the D call from TCRdb, TRBD1, cannot be confirmed without DNA. Here the CDR3 is given as CASSLDPGGFYGYTF.